One and the same sample provided the 5 T cell receptor beta chains below, sequenced in a study of blood T cell repertoires in COVID-19. The repertoire was sequenced with immunoSEQ multiplex PCR; TCRdb's copy has only in-frame clones and lacks some. The repertoire includes 390,000 or so clones, over 80% of them detected once, and around 5% sits in the top ten. Sequenced input: PBMCs or T cells enriched from blood (not recorded which). The receptors derive from a woman aged 45-59 years who had recovered from COVID-19.

This clone was observed a single time. The chain uses TRBV27 and TRBJ1-2; TRBD1 agrees at 7 bases. The V gene end was trimmed by 5 bases and the J gene end by 0 bases; junction bases not matched to a gene: 3. The CDR3 sequence is 14 residues long. Per the germline V gene, CDR1 is MNHEY and CDR2 is SMNVEV (reference sequence). The CDR3 loop reads CASSRQGANYGYTF. CDR3 sequence (DNA): TGTGCCAGCAGTCGACAGGGCGCTAACTATGGCTACACCTTC.

The J gene is TRBJ1-2, the V gene TRBV30; 7 bases match TRBD1. Germline V gene sequence: CDR1 GTSNPN, CDR2 SVGIG (reference sequence). CDR3 length: 13 amino acids. V lost 4 bases and J lost 2; bases outside the gene matches: 4. CDR3 amino acids: CAWTTGSNYGYTF. For the CDR3, the DNA is TGTGCCTGGACGACAGGGTCCAACTATGGCTACACCTTC. Using reference TRBV30 and TRBJ1-2 for the parts outside the CDR3, the full variable domain is SQTIHQWPATLVQPVGSPLSLECTVEGTSNPNLYWYRQAAGRGLQLLFYSVGIGQISSEVPQNLSASRPQDRQFILSSKKLLLSDSGFYLCAWTTGSNYGYTFGSGTRLTVV.

V usage is TRBV2 and J usage is TRBJ2-7, with 8 bases fitting TRBD1. Per the germline V gene, CDR1 is SNHLY and CDR2 is FYNNEI. CDR3 length: 15 residues. The V segment lost 4 bases and the J segment 4 bases; nucleotides outside the gene matches: 9. The CDR3 DNA sequence: TGTGCCAGCAGTGCTCCCGGGACAGGTATATACGAGCAGTACTTC. Protein sequence: CASSAPGTGIYEQYF.

This clone was seen a handful of times. V and J are TRBV20-1 and TRBJ1-2; 7 positions agree with TRBD1. Trimming took 4 bases from V and 7 from J; bases not matched to a gene: 3. There are 11 residues in the CDR3. The germline CDR1 and CDR2 sequences are DFQATT and SNEGSKA (reference sequence). CDR3 bases: TGCAGTGCTAAACAGGGGAGTGGCTACACCTTC. Amino acids: CSAKQGSGYTF.

This clone occurred a few times. The V gene is TRBV7-2, the J gene TRBJ1-2; D might be TRBD1 (5 bases). V dropped 5 bases and J dropped 7 bases, with 17 bases sitting between them. Germline V gene sequence: CDR1 SGHTA, CDR2 FQGNSA. The CDR3 spans 14 residues. CDR3 amino acids: CASSAPGALLGYTF. In DNA, the CDR3 is TGTGCCAGCAGCGCTCCTGGGGCGTTGCTTGGCTACACCTTC.